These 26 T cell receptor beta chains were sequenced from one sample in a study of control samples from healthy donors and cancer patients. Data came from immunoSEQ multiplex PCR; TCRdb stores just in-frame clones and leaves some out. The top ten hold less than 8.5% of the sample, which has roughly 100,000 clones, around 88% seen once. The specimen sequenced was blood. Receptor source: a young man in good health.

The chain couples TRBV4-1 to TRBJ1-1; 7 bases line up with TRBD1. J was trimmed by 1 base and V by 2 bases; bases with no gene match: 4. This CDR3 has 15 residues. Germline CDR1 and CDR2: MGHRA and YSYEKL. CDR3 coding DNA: TGCGCCAGCAGCCAACAGGGGGTAGGGAACACTGAAGCTTTCTTT. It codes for CASSQQGVGNTEAFF.

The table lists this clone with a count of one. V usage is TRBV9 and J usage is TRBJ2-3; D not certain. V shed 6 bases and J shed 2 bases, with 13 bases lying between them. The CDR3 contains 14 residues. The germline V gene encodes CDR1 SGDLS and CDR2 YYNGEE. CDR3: CASTVAEPTDTQYF. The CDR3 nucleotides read TGTGCCAGCACCGTGGCGGAGCCCACAGATACGCAGTATTTT.

Here the CDR3 reads CSAGGGERGEQYF. The CDR3, as DNA: TGCAGCGCCGGGGGAGGGGAACGAGGAGAGCAGTACTTC. The gene calls are TRBV29-1 and TRBJ2-7; 7 bases line up with TRBD2. Unmatched junction bases numbered 13, after V lost 7 bases and J lost 7 bases. The CDR3 covers 13 residues. Germline-derived CDR1 and CDR2 are SQVTM and ANQGSEA.

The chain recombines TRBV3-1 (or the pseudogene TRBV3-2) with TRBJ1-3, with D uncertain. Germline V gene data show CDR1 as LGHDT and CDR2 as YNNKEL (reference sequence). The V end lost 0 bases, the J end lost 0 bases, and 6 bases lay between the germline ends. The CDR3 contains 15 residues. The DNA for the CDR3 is TGTGCCAGCAGCCAAGACGCGACCTCTGGAAACACCATATATTTT. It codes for CASSQDATSGNTIYF.

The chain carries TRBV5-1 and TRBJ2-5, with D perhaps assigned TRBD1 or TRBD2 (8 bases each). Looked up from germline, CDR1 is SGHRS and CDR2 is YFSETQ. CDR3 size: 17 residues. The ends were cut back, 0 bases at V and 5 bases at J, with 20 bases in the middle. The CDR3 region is CASSLAAGGQGEETQYF. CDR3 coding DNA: TGCGCCAGCAGCTTGGCCGCGGGAGGACAGGGCGAGGAGACCCAGTACTTC.

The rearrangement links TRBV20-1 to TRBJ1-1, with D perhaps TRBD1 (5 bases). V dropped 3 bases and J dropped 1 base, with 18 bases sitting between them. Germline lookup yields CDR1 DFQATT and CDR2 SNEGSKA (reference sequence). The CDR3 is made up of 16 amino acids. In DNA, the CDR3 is TGCAGTGCTAGTGCTGGGGCGGGCAGAGGGAACACTGAAGCTTTCTTT. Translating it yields CSASAGAGRGNTEAFF.

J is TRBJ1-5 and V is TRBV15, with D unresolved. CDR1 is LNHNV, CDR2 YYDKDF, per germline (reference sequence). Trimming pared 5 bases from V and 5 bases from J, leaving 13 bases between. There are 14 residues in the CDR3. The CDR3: CATSRGGLDQPQHF. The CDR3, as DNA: TGTGCCACCAGCCGCGGCGGGCTAGATCAGCCCCAGCATTTT.

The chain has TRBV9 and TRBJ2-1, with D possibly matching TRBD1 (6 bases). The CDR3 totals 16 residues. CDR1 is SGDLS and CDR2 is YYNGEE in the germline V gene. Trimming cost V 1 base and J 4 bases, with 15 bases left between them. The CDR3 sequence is CASSVPPGAGYNEQFF. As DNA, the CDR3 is TGTGCCAGCAGCGTACCTCCAGGGGCGGGTTACAATGAGCAGTTCTTC.

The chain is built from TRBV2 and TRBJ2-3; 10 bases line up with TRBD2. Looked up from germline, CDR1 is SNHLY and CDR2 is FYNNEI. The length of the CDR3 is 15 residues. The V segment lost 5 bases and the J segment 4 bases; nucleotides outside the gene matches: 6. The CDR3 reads CASSLAGGRADTQYF. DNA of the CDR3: TGTGCCAGCAGTTTAGCGGGGGGTCGAGCAGATACGCAGTATTTT.

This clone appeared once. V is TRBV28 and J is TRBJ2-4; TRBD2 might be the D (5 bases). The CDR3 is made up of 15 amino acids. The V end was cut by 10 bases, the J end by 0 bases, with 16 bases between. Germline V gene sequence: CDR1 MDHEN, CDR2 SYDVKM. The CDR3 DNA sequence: TGTGCCACAGAGGGCTTTACATCAGCCAAAAACATTCAGTACTTC. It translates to CATEGFTSAKNIQYF. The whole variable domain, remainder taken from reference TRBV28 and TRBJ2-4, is DVKVTQSSRYLVKRTGEKVFLECVQDMDHENMFWYRQDPGLGLRLIYFSYDVKMKEKGDIPEGYSVSREKKERFSLILESASTNQTSMYLCATEGFTSAKNIQYFGAGTRLSVL.

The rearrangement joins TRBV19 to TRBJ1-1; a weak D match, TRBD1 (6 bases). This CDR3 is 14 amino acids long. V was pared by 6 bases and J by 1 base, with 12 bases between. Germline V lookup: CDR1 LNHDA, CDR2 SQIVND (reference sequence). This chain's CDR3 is CASRVDRPNTEAFF. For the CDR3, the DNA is TGTGCCAGTAGGGTGGACAGACCGAACACTGAAGCTTTCTTT.

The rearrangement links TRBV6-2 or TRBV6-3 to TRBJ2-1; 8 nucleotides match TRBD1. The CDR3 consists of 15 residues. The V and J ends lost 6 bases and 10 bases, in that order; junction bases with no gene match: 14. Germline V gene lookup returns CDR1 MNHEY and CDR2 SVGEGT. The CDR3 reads CASSSAEDRAREQFF. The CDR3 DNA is TGTGCCAGCAGCAGCGCAGAGGACAGGGCGAGGGAGCAGTTCTTC.

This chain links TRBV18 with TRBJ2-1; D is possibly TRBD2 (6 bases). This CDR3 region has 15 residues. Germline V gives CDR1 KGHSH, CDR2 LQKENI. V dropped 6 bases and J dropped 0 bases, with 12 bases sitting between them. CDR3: CASSAGLYSYNEQFF. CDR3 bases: TGTGCCAGCTCCGCGGGACTTTACTCCTACAATGAGCAGTTCTTC.

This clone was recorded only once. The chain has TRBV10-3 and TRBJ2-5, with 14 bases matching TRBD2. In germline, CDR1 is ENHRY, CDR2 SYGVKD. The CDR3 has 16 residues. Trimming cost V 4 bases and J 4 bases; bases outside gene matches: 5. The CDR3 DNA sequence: TGTGCCATCAGTGGAGGGACTAGCGGGAGTGTAGAGACCCAGTACTTC. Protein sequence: CAISGGTSGSVETQYF.

The CDR3 spells CASSLSSGNTIYF. The CDR3 DNA sequence: TGTGCCAGCTCACTGAGCTCTGGAAACACCATATATTTT. The gene calls are TRBV18 and TRBJ1-3, with unresolved D. Trimming removed 4 bases at V and 0 bases at J, with 4 bases between. Germline V gene lookup returns CDR1 KGHSH and CDR2 LQKENI. The CDR3 totals 13 residues.

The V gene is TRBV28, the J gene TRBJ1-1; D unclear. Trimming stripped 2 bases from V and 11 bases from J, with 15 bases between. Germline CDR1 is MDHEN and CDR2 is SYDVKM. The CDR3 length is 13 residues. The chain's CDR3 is CASSLRSPAGAFF. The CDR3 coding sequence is TGTGCCAGCAGTTTAAGGTCCCCAGCTGGGGCTTTCTTT.

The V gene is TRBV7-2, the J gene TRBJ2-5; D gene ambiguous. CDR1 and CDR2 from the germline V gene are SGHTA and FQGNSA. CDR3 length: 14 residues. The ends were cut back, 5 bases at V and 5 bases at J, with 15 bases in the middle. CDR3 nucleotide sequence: TGTGCCAGCAGCGACAAAGGCACGCGGGAGACCCAGTACTTC. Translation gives CASSDKGTRETQYF.

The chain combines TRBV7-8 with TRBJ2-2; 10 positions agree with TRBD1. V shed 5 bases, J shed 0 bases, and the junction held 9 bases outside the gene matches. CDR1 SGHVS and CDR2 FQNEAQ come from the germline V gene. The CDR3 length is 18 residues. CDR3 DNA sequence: TGTGCCAGCAGCCCTCGGACAGGGGGTGAGACGAACACCGGGGAGCTGTTTTTT. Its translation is CASSPRTGGETNTGELFF.

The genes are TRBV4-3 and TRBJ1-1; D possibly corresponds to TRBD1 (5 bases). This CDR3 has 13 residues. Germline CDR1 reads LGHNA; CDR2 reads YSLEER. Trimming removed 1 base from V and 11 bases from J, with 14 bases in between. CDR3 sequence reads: CASSQADKADAFF. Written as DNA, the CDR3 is TGCGCCAGCAGCCAAGCGGACAAGGCAGACGCTTTCTTT.

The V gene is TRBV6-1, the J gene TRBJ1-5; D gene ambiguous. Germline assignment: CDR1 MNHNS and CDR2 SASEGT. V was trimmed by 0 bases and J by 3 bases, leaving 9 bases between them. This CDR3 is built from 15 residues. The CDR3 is CASSEAGGYNQPQHF. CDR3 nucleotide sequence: TGTGCCAGCAGTGAAGCCGGCGGATACAATCAGCCCCAGCATTTT.

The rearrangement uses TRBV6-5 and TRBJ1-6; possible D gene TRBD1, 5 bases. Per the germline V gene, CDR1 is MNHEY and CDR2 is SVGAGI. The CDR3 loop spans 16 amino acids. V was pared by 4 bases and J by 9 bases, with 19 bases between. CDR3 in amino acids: CASSFAQGPGGSPLHF. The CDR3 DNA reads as TGTGCCAGCAGTTTCGCCCAGGGTCCCGGCGGTTCACCCCTCCACTTT.

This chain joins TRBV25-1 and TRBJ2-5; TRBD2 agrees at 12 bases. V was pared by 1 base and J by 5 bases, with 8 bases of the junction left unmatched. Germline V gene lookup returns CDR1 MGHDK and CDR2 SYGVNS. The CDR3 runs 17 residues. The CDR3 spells CASSESLLAGGGETQYF. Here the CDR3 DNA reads TGTGCCAGCAGTGAATCCCTACTAGCGGGAGGTGGGGAGACCCAGTACTTC.

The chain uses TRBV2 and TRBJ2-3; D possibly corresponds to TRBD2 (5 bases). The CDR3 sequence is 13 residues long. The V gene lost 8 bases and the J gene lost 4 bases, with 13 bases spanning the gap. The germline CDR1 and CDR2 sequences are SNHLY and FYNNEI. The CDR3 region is CASLRNGADTQYF. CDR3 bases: TGTGCCAGCTTACGTAACGGGGCAGATACGCAGTATTTT.

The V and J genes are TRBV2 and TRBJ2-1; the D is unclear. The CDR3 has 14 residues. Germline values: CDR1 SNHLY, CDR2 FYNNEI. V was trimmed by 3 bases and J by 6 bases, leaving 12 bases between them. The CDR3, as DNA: TGTGCCAGCAGTGAGATCAGCCAGACCAATGAGCAGTTCTTC. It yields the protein CASSEISQTNEQFF.

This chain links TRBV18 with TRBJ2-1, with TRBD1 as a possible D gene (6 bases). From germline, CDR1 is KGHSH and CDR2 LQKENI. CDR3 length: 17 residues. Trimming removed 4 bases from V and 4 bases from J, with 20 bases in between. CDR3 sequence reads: CASSLNLKDRNYNEQFF. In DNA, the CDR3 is TGTGCCAGCTCACTTAATTTGAAAGACAGGAATTACAATGAGCAGTTCTTC.

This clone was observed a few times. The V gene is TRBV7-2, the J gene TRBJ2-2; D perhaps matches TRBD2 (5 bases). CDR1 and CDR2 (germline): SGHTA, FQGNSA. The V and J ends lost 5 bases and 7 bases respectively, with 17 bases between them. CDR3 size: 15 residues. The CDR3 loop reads CASSQDSRKGGELFF. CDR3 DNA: TGTGCCAGCAGCCAGGACTCCCGTAAGGGCGGGGAGCTGTTTTTT.